The TCR beta chain under discussion was sequenced for a study of cytomegalovirus exposure and HLA in healthy donors. General study findings and limits: V- and J-gene trimming in TCR beta was tied to a missense DCLRE1C variant by an analysis performed later. Researchers counted approximately 160 TCR beta chains as cytomegalovirus-associated.

Points on this clone: Its antigen remains unknown.

J was trimmed by 2 bases and V by 4 bases; bases with no gene match: 6. Germline lookup yields CDR1 SGHRS and CDR2 YFSETQ. CDR3 size: 16 residues. PCR used 60 Vbeta primers and 13 Jbeta primers. Sequenced by immunoSEQ multiplex PCR; TCRdb stores in-frame clones only, minus some. The table lists hundreds of thousands of clones, about 74% of them singletons. This TCR was recovered from a woman in her thirties in good health and CMV-seronegative. Sequencing was done on a sample of PBMCs. The chain is built from TRBV5-1 and TRBJ2-2; 9 bases map to TRBD2. The CDR3 nucleotides read TGCGCCAGCAGCCGGCTAGCGGGGATTAACACCGGGGAGCTGTTTTTT. Amino acids: CASSRLAGINTGELFF.